This paragraph reports one T cell receptor (beta chain). The unsorted samples took 90 million to 95 million PBMCs to get genomic DNA. The sample is drawn from a study of shared clonotypes between healthy human individuals. Germline CDR1 SNHLY, CDR2 FYNNEI. The V gene lost 8 bases and the J gene lost 1 base, with 26 bases spanning the gap. The CDR3 length is 18 residues. Every subset's genomic DNA went evenly onto several immunoSEQ plates. Sequencing of unsorted PBMC DNA was carried out using ten immunoSEQ deep assay plates. Assay used: immunoSEQ multiplex PCR; TCRdb lists only in-frame clones, some missing. The sample records approximately 500,000 clones, more than 65% being singletons.

V and J are TRBV2 and TRBJ2-5, with D possibly called TRBD1 or TRBD2 (6 bases each). Sequencing used PBMCs. The receptor was isolated from a woman between 40 and 50 years old in good health. Some clones in this sample may be carry-over from other donors' samples. CDR3 amino acids: CASLRGAGSRGIQETQYF. CDR3 coding DNA: TGTGCCAGCCTTAGGGGGGCGGGGTCCAGAGGGATCCAAGAGACCCAGTACTTC.